The T cell receptor beta chain described here comes from a study of identical twins' blood T cells. One entry per CDR3 protein, called by TCRdb with MiXCR from the 5' RACE reads. Here the sample spans roughly 340,000 distinct CDR3 sequences, approximately 30% being singletons. This clonotype was counted many times. Germline CDR1 reads DFQATT; CDR2 reads SNEGSKA (reference sequence). The CDR3 is 13 residues long. Trimming removed 3 bases from V and 8 bases from J, with 13 bases in between. J is TRBJ2-2 and V is TRBV20-1, with D unclear. The source is a woman aged 18-49 years in good health. The source material was PBMCs. The CDR3 here is CSASDSSTGELFF. The CDR3 nucleotides read TGCAGTGCTAGCGACTCTTCCACAGGGGAGCTGTTTTTT.